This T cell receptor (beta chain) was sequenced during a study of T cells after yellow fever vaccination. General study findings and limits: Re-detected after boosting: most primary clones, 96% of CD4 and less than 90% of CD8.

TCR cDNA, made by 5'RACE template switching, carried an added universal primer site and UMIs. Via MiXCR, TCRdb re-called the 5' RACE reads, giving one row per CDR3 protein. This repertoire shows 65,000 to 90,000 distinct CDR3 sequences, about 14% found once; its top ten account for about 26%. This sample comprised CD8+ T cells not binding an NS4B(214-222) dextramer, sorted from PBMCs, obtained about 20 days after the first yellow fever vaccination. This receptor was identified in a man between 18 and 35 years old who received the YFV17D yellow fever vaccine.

The DNA for the CDR3 is TGCAGCGTTGAAGATCAAGAGACCTCGGGTGAGCATTTT. Translation gives CSVEDQETSGEHF. The chain combines TRBV29-1 with TRBJ1-5, with unresolved D. This CDR3 is 13 amino acids long. In germline, CDR1 is SQVTM, CDR2 ANQGSEA. Trimming removed 0 bases from V and 14 bases from J, with 17 bases in between.